Shown below are 17 T cell receptor beta chains from a single sample sequenced in a study of blood T cell repertoires in COVID-19. Produced via immunoSEQ multiplex PCR; TCRdb's table is partial and in-frame only. The data show around 200,000 clones, with roughly 90% seen just once and 1.5% to 2% held by the top ten. The sample taken for sequencing was peripheral blood. These TCRs come from a man aged 18 to 29 with active or convalescent COVID-19.

This chain links TRBV5-4 with TRBJ2-2, with 11 bases fitting TRBD2. V gave up 3 bases and J gave up 1 base; unmatched junction bases: 2. The germline CDR1 and CDR2 sequences are SGHNT and YYREEE (reference sequence). CDR3 size: 16 residues. CDR3 DNA: TGTGCCAGCAGCTATGGGACTAGCGGGAACACCGGGGAGCTGTTTTTT. It specifies CASSYGTSGNTGELFF. The entire variable domain, with the rest obtained from reference TRBV5-4 and TRBJ2-2, is as follows: ETGVTQSPTHLIKTRGQQVTLRCSSQSGHNTVSWYQQALGQGPQFIFQYYREEENGRGNFPPRFSGLQFPNYSSELNVNALELDDSALYLCASSYGTSGNTGELFFGEGSRLTVL.

To note about this clone: A read error may account for a junction end that differs from germline. The rearrangement uses TRBV6-1 and TRBJ2-2, with a weak D call TRBD1 (6 bases). This CDR3 contains 11 residues. CDR1 is MNHNS and CDR2 is SASEGT in the germline V gene. The CDR3 loop is CASSLLGGLFF. The CDR3 coding sequence is TGTGCCAGCAGTCTGTTAGGGGGGCTGTTTTTT.

V gene TRBV6-5 combines with J gene TRBJ1-4; possible D gene TRBD1, 6 bases. The CDR3 loop spans 15 amino acids. V was cut by 4 bases and J by 4 bases, with 13 bases left in between. The germline CDR1 and CDR2 sequences are MNHEY and SVGAGI. CDR3 coding DNA: TGTGCCAGCAGTTTACCGGGACAAGTTAATGAAAAACTGTTTTTT. Its protein product is CASSLPGQVNEKLFF.

The rearrangement links TRBV5-6 to TRBJ1-5; 7 bases line up with TRBD1. V lost 1 base to trimming and J lost 2 bases; unmatched junction nucleotides: 9. Looked up from germline, CDR1 is SGHDT and CDR2 is YYEEEE. The length of the CDR3 is 17 residues. The CDR3 region has the DNA TGTGCCAGCAGCTTGTATGGGCAGGGGGTAGGCAATCAGCCCCAGCATTTT. Amino acid sequence: CASSLYGQGVGNQPQHF.

A single count supports this clone. This chain links TRBV30 with TRBJ1-2; D may be TRBD1 (6 bases). The CDR3 is made up of 14 amino acids. Trimming cost V 0 bases and J 6 bases, with 14 bases left between them. The germline V gene encodes CDR1 GTSNPN and CDR2 SVGIG (reference sequence). The CDR3 protein is CAWSVVGHGDGYTF. As DNA, the CDR3 is TGTGCCTGGAGTGTTGTGGGACACGGAGATGGCTACACCTTC.

This chain connects TRBV7-6 to TRBJ1-1, with a tentative D call TRBD1 (5 bases). The ends were cut back, 0 bases at V and 4 bases at J, with 9 bases in the middle. Germline CDR1 is SGHVS and CDR2 is FNYEAQ. The CDR3 consists of 14 residues. The CDR3 protein is CASSLAQGVTEAFF. In DNA, the CDR3 is TGTGCCAGCAGCTTAGCCCAGGGTGTCACTGAAGCTTTCTTT.

This chain links TRBV9 with TRBJ2-1; a possible D gene is TRBD2 (6 bases). Germline CDR1 reads SGDLS; CDR2 reads YYNGEE. Trimming stripped 2 bases from V and 0 bases from J, with 12 bases between. CDR3 size: 16 residues. The DNA of the CDR3 is TGTGCCAGCAGCGTCCTTAGCGGAAGCTCCTACAATGAGCAGTTCTTC. Translation gives CASSVLSGSSYNEQFF.

This sequence joins TRBV3-1 (or the pseudogene TRBV3-2) and TRBJ2-2; D is unclear. V gave up 3 bases and J gave up 6 bases, with 5 bases separating them. CDR3 length: 12 amino acids. Germline V gene sequence: CDR1 LGHDT, CDR2 YNNKEL (reference sequence). CDR3 region: CASSQSAGELFF. In DNA, the CDR3 is TGTGCCAGCAGCCAGAGCGCCGGGGAGCTGTTTTTT.

This chain links TRBV6-5 with TRBJ2-7; TRBD1 agrees at 9 bases. The CDR3 length is 13 residues. Unmatched junction bases numbered 5, after V lost 6 bases and J lost 5 bases. Germline V gives CDR1 MNHEY, CDR2 SVGAGI. CDR3 DNA: TGTGCCAGCAGGACAGGGGGAATCAACGAGCAGTACTTC. Its translation is CASRTGGINEQYF.

This clone was detected only a few times. The chain has TRBV3-1 (or the pseudogene TRBV3-2) and TRBJ2-1; 7 positions agree with TRBD2. CDR1 LGHDT and CDR2 YNNKEL come from the germline V gene (reference sequence). V shed 1 base, J shed 9 bases, and the junction held 9 bases outside the gene matches. The length of the CDR3 is 15 residues. CDR3 sequence reads: CASSQVSGGLCEQFF. The CDR3 DNA follows: TGTGCCAGCAGCCAAGTCTCGGGGGGACTATGTGAGCAGTTCTTC.

V and J are TRBV6-5 and TRBJ2-7; D is possibly TRBD1 (5 bases). This CDR3 contains 14 residues. V was cut by 3 bases and J by 1 base, with 10 bases left in between. Germline V gene data show CDR1 as MNHEY and CDR2 as SVGAGI. In DNA, the CDR3 is TGTGCCAGCAGTTATCGAAGGGGATCCTACGAGCAGTACTTC. Its translation is CASSYRRGSYEQYF.

V is TRBV5-4 and J is TRBJ1-5; tentative D call: TRBD1 (6 bases). V was pared by 3 bases and J by 7 bases, with 11 bases between. CDR3 length: 13 amino acids. Germline CDR1 reads SGHNT; CDR2 reads YYREEE (reference sequence). The CDR3 protein is CASSSNRDQPQHF. The CDR3 coding sequence is TGTGCCAGCAGCTCGAACAGGGACCAGCCCCAGCATTTT.

This rearrangement joins TRBV6-5 to TRBJ2-3, with TRBD2 identical over 7 bases. CDR1 is MNHEY and CDR2 is SVGAGI in the germline V gene. This CDR3 is built from 16 residues. The ends lost 2 bases at V and 2 bases at J; junction bases unmatched: 7. The CDR3 protein is CASSYGAGVYTDTQYF. In nucleotides, the CDR3 is TGTGCCAGCAGTTACGGGGCGGGGGTGTACACAGATACGCAGTATTTT.

The V and J genes are TRBV27 and TRBJ1-2; D not certain. V lost 3 bases, J lost 2 bases, and 13 bases lay in between. The CDR3 runs to 15 residues. Looked up from germline, CDR1 is MNHEY and CDR2 is SMNVEV (reference sequence). The CDR3 DNA sequence: TGTGCCAGCAGTTTTTCTCGGGAGTTAAACTATGGCTACACCTTC. Translating gives CASSFSRELNYGYTF.

The J gene is TRBJ2-7, the V gene TRBV6-5; 9 bases are shared with TRBD1. V gave up 6 bases and J gave up 3 bases; unmatched junction bases: 6. The CDR3 is 14 residues long. In germline, CDR1 is MNHEY, CDR2 SVGAGI. The DNA for the CDR3 is TGTGCCAGCAGCCAACAGGGGGCAGGCTACGAGCAGTACTTC. Translating gives CASSQQGAGYEQYF.

The gene calls are TRBV19 and TRBJ1-5; 7 bases map to TRBD1. The germline V gene has CDR1 LNHDA and CDR2 SQIVND (reference sequence). The V segment lost 5 bases and the J segment 0 bases; nucleotides outside the gene matches: 10. CDR3 length: 17 residues. This CDR3 is CASSLGGMDYSNQPQHF. CDR3 coding DNA: TGTGCCAGTAGTTTAGGGGGCATGGACTATAGCAATCAGCCCCAGCATTTT.

The V call is TRBV7-9, the J call TRBJ1-6; 7 bases agree with TRBD1. Per the germline V gene, CDR1 is SEHNR and CDR2 is FQNEAQ (reference sequence). There are 15 residues in the CDR3. V lost 1 base, J lost 7 bases, and 4 bases stayed unmatched. This chain's CDR3 is CASSLGDRENSPLHF. CDR3 sequence (DNA): TGTGCCAGCAGCTTAGGAGACAGGGAAAATTCACCCCTCCACTTT. The entire variable domain, with the rest obtained from reference TRBV7-9 and TRBJ1-6, is as follows: DTGVSQNPRHKITKRGQNVTFRCDPISEHNRLYWYRQTLGQGPEFLTYFQNEAQLEKSRLLSDRFSAERPKGSFSTLEIQRTEQGDSAMYLCASSLGDRENSPLHFGNGTRLTVT.